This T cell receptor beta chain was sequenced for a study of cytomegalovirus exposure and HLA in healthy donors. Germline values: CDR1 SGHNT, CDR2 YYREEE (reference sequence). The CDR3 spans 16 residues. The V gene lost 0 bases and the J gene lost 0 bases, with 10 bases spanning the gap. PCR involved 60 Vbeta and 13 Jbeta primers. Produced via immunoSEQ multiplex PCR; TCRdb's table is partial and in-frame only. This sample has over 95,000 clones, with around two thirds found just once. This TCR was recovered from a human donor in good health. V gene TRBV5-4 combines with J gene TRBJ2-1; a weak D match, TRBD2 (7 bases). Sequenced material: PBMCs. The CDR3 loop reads CASSLEGDYSYNEQFF. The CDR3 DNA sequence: TGTGCCAGCAGCTTGGAGGGGGACTACTCCTACAATGAGCAGTTCTTC.